This record looks at one T cell receptor (beta chain) sequence and its context. Its matching antigen is unknown. The data were obtained in a study of OX40 agonist ivuxolimab in advanced cancers. In the study overall: Ivuxolimab is a fully human IgG2 antibody that activates OX40 (CD134). Every 2 weeks, patients received ivuxolimab intravenously, dosed at 0.01 to 10 mg/kg. Of the participants, over 30% had some prior anti-PD-1, anti-PD-L1 or anti-CTLA-4 therapy, which was allowed.

The germline CDR1 and CDR2 sequences are SGDLS and YYNGEE. With 3 bases removed from V and 2 bases from J, the gap between germline ends came to 19 bases. The CDR3 spans 17 residues. Study results and limitations: There was clonal expansion of CD4+ and CD8+ blood T cells by week 6 at 0.1 to 3.0 mg/kg.

Clones were sequenced by immunoSEQ multiplex PCR, and TCRdb holds only the in-frame ones, with some missing. The top ten hold roughly 8.4% of the sample, which has more than 45,000 clones, 85% to 90% seen once. Here the sequenced sample was CD4+ or CD8+ T cells sorted from blood, taken in a trial of the OX40 agonist ivuxolimab. The receptor's source is an adult with an advanced solid tumor such as melanoma, head and neck, liver or kidney cancer. The V and J genes are TRBV9 and TRBJ2-3; D might be TRBD1 or TRBD2, each matching 7 bases. For the CDR3, the DNA is TGTGCCAGCAGCGACTACAGGGGCGGGGGTTTCACAGATACGCAGTATTTT. Translated: CASSDYRGGGFTDTQYF.